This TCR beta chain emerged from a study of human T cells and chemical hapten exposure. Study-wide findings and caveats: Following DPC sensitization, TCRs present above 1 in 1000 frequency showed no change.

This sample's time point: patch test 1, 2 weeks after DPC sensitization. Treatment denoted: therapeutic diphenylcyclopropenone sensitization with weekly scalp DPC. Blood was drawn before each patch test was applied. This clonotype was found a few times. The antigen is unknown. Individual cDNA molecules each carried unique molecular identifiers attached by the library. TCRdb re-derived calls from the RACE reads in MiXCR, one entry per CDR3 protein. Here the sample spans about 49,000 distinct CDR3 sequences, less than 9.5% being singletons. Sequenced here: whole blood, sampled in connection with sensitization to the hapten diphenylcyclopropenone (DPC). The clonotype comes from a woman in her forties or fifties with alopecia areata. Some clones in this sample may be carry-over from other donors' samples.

This CDR3 reads CASSPQANTEAFF. The CDR3 DNA is TGTGCCAGCTCACCGCAGGCGAACACTGAAGCTTTCTTT. The chain joins TRBV18 to TRBJ1-1, with D hard to call. The CDR3 sequence is 13 residues long. V dropped 3 bases and J dropped 1 base, with 6 bases sitting between them. In germline, CDR1 is KGHSH, CDR2 LQKENI. The full variable domain, completed using reference TRBV18 and TRBJ1-1, is NAGVMQNPRHLVRRRGQEARLRCSPMKGHSHVYWYRQLPEEGLKFMVYLQKENIIDESGMPKERFSAEFPKEGPSILRIQQVVRGDSAAYFCASSPQANTEAFFGQGTRLTVV.